Each of the 14 T cell receptor beta chains below was sequenced from the same sample in a study of radiotherapy plus CTLA-4 blockade in lung cancer. Repertoires were generated with immunoSEQ multiplex PCR, while TCRdb's copy carries only in-frame clones and drops some. The sample lists 34,000 or so clones; about 69% were seen once. The material sequenced was peripheral blood, taken from a patient treated with radiotherapy plus ipilimumab. The receptor source for this set is a human donor with non-small cell lung cancer that progressed on radiotherapy plus ipilimumab.

V and J are TRBV7-2 and TRBJ2-7; D remains ambiguous. Trimming took 1 base from V and 3 from J, leaving 7 bases between them. Germline CDR1 and CDR2: SGHTA and FQGNSA. The CDR3 consists of 13 residues. CDR3 DNA: TGTGCCAGCAGCTTAGTGGGGTACTACGAGCAGTACTTC. It translates to CASSLVGYYEQYF.

The J gene is TRBJ1-5, the V gene TRBV7-8; D is unclear. The CDR3 is 12 residues long. Germline V lookup: CDR1 SGHVS, CDR2 FQNEAQ. V dropped 2 bases and J dropped 9 bases, with 8 bases sitting between them. CDR3: CASSLPPWPQHF. In nucleotides, the CDR3 is TGTGCCAGCAGCTTACCCCCTTGGCCCCAGCATTTT.

Comments on this clone: The sample contains more than one DNA sequence encoding this CDR3. J is TRBJ2-3 and V is TRBV18; D is unclear. Germline CDR1 is KGHSH and CDR2 is LQKENI. This CDR3 has 13 residues. V lost 3 bases and J 0 bases, leaving 4 bases between the germline ends. CDR3 sequence (DNA): TGTGCCAGCTCACCGCCTAGCACAGATACGCAGTATTTT. Translated: CASSPPSTDTQYF.

The V gene is TRBV27, the J gene TRBJ1-5, with D possibly being TRBD1 (5 bases). The V end was cut by 3 bases, the J end by 5 bases, with 8 bases between. The CDR3 totals 13 residues. Germline loops: CDR1 MNHEY, CDR2 SMNVEV (reference sequence). In nucleotides, the CDR3 is TGTGCCAGCAGTTTCGGCAGGGATCAGCCCCAGCATTTT. Translation: CASSFGRDQPQHF.

This clone was picked up one time. The chain links TRBV19 to TRBJ1-3; no clear D gene. Germline-derived CDR1 and CDR2 are LNHDA and SQIVND (reference sequence). Trimming cost V 3 bases and J 1 base, with 10 bases left between them. The CDR3 contains 15 residues. The CDR3 DNA sequence: TGTGCCAGTAGTATCAGGACGAGGTCTGGAAACACCATATATTTT. Translation gives CASSIRTRSGNTIYF. The full variable domain, rest sourced from reference TRBV19 and TRBJ1-3, is DGGITQSPKYLFRKEGQNVTLSCEQNLNHDAMYWYRQDPGQGLRLIYYSQIVNDFQKGDIAEGYSVSREKKESFPLTVTSAQKNPTAFYLCASSIRTRSGNTIYFGEGSWLTVV.

The V gene is TRBV7-9, the J gene TRBJ2-4, with 10 bases fitting TRBD1. Unmatched junction bases numbered 7, after V lost 1 base and J lost 7 bases. The germline V gene encodes CDR1 SEHNR and CDR2 FQNEAQ (reference sequence). This CDR3 is built from 16 residues. The CDR3 loop reads CASSLGVTGGSNIQYF. CDR3 coding DNA: TGTGCCAGCAGCTTAGGGGTGACAGGGGGCAGTAACATTCAGTACTTC.

The V gene is TRBV6-5, the J gene TRBJ2-7; D remains unclear. Germline lookup yields CDR1 MNHEY and CDR2 SVGAGI. There are 13 residues in the CDR3. Trimming left V 5 bases short and J 0 bases short, with 8 bases between. CDR3 in DNA: TGTGCCAGCAGTCACCCTTCCTCCTACGAGCAGTACTTC. This encodes CASSHPSSYEQYF.

This chain joins TRBV10-2 and TRBJ1-1; D is possibly TRBD1 (6 bases). The V gene's germline CDR1 is WSHSY and CDR2 SAAADI. Deletions cut 6 bases from V and 2 bases from J, with 10 bases between. CDR3 size: 13 residues. The CDR3 region is CASSEGGNTEAFF. CDR3 nucleotide sequence: TGCGCCAGCAGCGAGGGGGGAAACACTGAAGCTTTCTTT.

The CDR3 spells CASSFRRDTQYF. Here the CDR3 DNA reads TGTGCCAGCAGCTTTCGAAGAGATACGCAGTATTTT. This chain connects TRBV11-2 to TRBJ2-3; no clear D. The CDR3 loop spans 12 amino acids. V lost 3 bases, J lost 5 bases, and 6 bases lay in between. Germline V gene data show CDR1 as SGHAT and CDR2 as FQNNGV.

V is TRBV28 and J is TRBJ2-3; D not certain. This CDR3 is built from 13 residues. The germline V gene encodes CDR1 MDHEN and CDR2 SYDVKM. V was shortened by 11 bases and J by 1 base, with 13 bases between the two germline ends. In DNA form, the CDR3 reads TGTGCCGCATGTAGTGGTGGCACAGATACGCAGTATTTT. It specifies CAACSGGTDTQYF.

The chain carries TRBV27 and TRBJ1-3; D perhaps matches TRBD1 (5 bases). The ends were cut back, 4 bases at V and 2 bases at J, with 12 bases in the middle. Germline V gene data show CDR1 as MNHEY and CDR2 as SMNVEV (reference sequence). This CDR3 is built from 15 residues. The CDR3 DNA sequence: TGTGCCAGCAGTTGGACCAGGGATGCTGGAAACACCATATATTTT. Translating gives CASSWTRDAGNTIYF.

The table lists this clone with a count of one. The V call is TRBV7-6, the J call TRBJ1-5, with a possible D match to TRBD1 (5 bases). The CDR3 is 15 amino acids. CDR1 SGHVS and CDR2 FNYEAQ come from the germline V gene. The germline V and J ends were trimmed by 2 bases and 4 bases, with 12 bases remaining between them. The CDR3 sequence: CASSLMPGENQPQHF. CDR3 in DNA: TGTGCCAGCAGCTTAATGCCGGGGGAGAATCAGCCCCAGCATTTT.

This clone is medium-sized within its sample. The genes are TRBV30 and TRBJ1-1, with no clear D. There are 17 residues in the CDR3. V lost 0 bases and J lost 3, with 20 bases in between. Germline CDR1 reads GTSNPN; CDR2 reads SVGIG (reference sequence). CDR3 loop: CAWSVREGGTLDTEAFF. CDR3 bases: TGTGCCTGGAGTGTACGGGAAGGTGGAACCTTGGACACTGAAGCTTTCTTT.

V is TRBV5-5 and J is TRBJ1-5; D is unclear. The germline V gene encodes CDR1 SGHKS and CDR2 YYEKEE (reference sequence). This CDR3 is 17 amino acids long. The V gene lost 3 bases and the J gene lost 0 bases, with 16 bases spanning the gap. The CDR3 is CASSSTPGPYSNQPQHF. CDR3 in DNA: TGTGCCAGCAGCTCGACCCCCGGCCCGTATAGCAATCAGCCCCAGCATTTT. The complete variable domain, with remaining parts taken from reference TRBV5-5 and TRBJ1-5, reads DAGVTQSPTHLIKTRGQQVTLRCSPISGHKSVSWYQQVLGQGPQFIFQYYEKEERGRGNFPDRFSARQFPNYSSELNVNALLLGDSALYLCASSSTPGPYSNQPQHFGDGTRLSIL.